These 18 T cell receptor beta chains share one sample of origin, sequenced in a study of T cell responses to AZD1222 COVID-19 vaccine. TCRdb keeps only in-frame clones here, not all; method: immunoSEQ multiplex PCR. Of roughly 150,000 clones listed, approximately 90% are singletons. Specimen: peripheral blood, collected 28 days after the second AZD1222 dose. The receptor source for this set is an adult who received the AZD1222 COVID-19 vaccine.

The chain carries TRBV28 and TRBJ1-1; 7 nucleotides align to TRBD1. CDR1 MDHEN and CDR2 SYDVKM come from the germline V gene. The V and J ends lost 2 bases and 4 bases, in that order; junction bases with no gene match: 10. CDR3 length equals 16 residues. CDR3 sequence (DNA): TGTGCCAGCAGTTTAAATACGAGGGGGCTTGGCACTGAAGCTTTCTTT. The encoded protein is CASSLNTRGLGTEAFF.

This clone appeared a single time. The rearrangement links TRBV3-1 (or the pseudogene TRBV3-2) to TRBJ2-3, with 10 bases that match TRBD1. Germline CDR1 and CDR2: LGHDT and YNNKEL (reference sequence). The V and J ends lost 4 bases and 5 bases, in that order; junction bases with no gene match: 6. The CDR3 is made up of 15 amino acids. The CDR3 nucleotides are TGTGCCAGCAGCCCAGACAGGGGGCATAGAGATACGCAGTATTTT. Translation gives CASSPDRGHRDTQYF.

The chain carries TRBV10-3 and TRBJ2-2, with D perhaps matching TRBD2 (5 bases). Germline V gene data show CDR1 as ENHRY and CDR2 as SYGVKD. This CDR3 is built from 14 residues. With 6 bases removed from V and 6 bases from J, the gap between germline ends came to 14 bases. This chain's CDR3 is CAISENMRAGELFF. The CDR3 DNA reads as TGTGCCATCAGCGAGAACATGAGGGCCGGGGAGCTGTTTTTT.

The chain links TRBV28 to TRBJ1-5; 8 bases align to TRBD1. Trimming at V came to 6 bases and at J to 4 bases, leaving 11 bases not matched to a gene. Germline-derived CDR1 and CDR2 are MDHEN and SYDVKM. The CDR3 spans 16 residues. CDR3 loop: CASSRNGQGRNQPQHF. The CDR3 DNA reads TGTGCCAGCAGCCGAAACGGACAGGGAAGGAATCAGCCCCAGCATTTT. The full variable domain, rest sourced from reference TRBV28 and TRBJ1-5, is DVKVTQSSRYLVKRTGEKVFLECVQDMDHENMFWYRQDPGLGLRLIYFSYDVKMKEKGDIPEGYSVSREKKERFSLILESASTNQTSMYLCASSRNGQGRNQPQHFGDGTRLSIL.

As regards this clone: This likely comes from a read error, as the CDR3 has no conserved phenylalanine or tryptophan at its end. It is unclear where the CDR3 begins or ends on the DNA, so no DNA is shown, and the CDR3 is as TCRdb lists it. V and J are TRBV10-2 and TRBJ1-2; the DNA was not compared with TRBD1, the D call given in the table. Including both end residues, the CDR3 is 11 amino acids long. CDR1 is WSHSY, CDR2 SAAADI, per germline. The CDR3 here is CASSEDSSYFL.

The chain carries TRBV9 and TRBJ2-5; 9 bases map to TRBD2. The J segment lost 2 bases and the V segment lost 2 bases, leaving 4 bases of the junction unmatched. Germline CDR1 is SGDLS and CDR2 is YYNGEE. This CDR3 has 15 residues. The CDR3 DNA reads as TGTGCCAGCAGCGTCGGTAGCGGGGGACAAGAGACCCAGTACTTC. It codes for CASSVGSGGQETQYF.

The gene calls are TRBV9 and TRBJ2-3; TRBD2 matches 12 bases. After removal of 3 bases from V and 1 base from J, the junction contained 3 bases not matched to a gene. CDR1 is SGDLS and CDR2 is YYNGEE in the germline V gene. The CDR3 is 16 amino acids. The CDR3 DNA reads TGTGCCAGCAGCGAACTAGCGGGGGGTCGCACAGATACGCAGTATTTT. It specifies CASSELAGGRTDTQYF.

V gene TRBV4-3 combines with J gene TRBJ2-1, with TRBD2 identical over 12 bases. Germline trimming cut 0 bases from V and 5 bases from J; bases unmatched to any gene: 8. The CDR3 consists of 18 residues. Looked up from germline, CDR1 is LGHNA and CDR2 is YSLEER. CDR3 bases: TGCGCCAGCAGCCAAGACCGACCTAGCGGGGGGGCCAACAATGAGCAGTTCTTC. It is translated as CASSQDRPSGGANNEQFF.

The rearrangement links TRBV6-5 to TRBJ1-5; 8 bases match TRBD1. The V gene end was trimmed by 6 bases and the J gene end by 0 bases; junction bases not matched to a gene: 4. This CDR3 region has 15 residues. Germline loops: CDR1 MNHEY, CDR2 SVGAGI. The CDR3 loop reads CASRGTGNSNQPQHF. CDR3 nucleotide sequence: TGTGCCAGCAGAGGGACAGGTAATAGCAATCAGCCCCAGCATTTT.

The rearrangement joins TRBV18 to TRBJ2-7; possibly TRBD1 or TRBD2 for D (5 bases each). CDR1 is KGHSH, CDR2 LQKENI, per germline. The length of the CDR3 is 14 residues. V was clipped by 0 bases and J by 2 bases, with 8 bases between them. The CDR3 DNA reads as TGTGCCAGCTCACCACCGGGGGAGCCCTACGAGCAGTACTTC. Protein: CASSPPGEPYEQYF.

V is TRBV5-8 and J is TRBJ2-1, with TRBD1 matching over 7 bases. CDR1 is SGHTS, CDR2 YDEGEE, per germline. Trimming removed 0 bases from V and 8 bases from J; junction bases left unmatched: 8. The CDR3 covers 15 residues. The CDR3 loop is CASSLARQQGDEQFF. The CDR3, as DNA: TGTGCCAGCAGCTTGGCCAGGCAGCAGGGGGATGAGCAGTTCTTC.

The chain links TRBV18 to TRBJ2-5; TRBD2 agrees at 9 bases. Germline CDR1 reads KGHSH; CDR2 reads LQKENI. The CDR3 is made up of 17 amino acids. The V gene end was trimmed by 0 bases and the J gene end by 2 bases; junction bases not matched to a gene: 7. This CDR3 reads CASSPPGGGALQETQYF. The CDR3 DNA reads TGTGCCAGCTCACCACCGGGCGGGGGGGCCCTTCAAGAGACCCAGTACTTC.

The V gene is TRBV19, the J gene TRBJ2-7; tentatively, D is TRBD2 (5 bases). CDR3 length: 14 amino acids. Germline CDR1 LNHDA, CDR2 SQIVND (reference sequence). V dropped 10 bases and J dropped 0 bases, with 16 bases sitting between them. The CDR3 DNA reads TGTGCCACCCAAAGCCCGGACTCCTCCTACGAGCAGTACTTC. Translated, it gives CATQSPDSSYEQYF. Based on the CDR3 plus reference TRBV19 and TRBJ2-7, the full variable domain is DGGITQSPKYLFRKEGQNVTLSCEQNLNHDAMYWYRQDPGQGLRLIYYSQIVNDFQKGDIAEGYSVSREKKESFPLTVTSAQKNPTAFYLCATQSPDSSYEQYFGPGTRLTVT.

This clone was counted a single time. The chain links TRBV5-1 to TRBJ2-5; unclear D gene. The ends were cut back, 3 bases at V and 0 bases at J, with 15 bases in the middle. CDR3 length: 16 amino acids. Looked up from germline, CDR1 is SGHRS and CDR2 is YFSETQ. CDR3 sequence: CASSSKFERYQETQYF. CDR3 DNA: TGCGCCAGCAGCTCAAAATTTGAACGGTACCAAGAGACCCAGTACTTC.

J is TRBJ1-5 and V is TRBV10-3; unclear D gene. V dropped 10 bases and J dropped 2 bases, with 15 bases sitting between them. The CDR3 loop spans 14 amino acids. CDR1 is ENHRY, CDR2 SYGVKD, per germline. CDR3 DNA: TGTGCCAGCGAGGGCGAAGTAGGCAATCAGCCCCAGCATTTT. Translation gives CASEGEVGNQPQHF.

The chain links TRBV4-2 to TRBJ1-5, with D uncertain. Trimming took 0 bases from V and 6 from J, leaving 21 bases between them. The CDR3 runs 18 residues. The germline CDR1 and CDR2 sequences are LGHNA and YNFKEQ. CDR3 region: CASSQDPDGSQRGQPQHF. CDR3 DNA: TGTGCCAGCAGCCAAGACCCGGATGGCAGCCAACGGGGTCAGCCCCAGCATTTT.

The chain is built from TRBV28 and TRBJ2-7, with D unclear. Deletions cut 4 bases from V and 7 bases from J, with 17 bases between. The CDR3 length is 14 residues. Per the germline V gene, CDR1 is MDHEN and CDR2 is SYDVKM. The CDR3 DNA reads TGTGCCAGCAGTTCTCCGGGTAGCACCTTGGAGCAGTACTTC. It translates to CASSSPGSTLEQYF.

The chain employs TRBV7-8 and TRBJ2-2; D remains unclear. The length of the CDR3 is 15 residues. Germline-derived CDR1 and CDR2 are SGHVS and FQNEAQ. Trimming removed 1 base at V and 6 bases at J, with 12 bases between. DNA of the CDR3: TGTGCCAGCAGCTTAGTTGGCCTCCAGGCCGGGGAGCTGTTTTTT. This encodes CASSLVGLQAGELFF.